A selection of T cell receptor beta chains follows, all from one sample in a study of T cell changes during pregnancy in multiple sclerosis. Clones were sequenced by immunoSEQ multiplex PCR, and TCRdb holds only the in-frame ones, with some missing. This table has fewer than 150,000 clones, around 95% appearing once. Sequenced here: peripheral blood, sampled after pregnancy. These receptors were collected from a female donor with multiple sclerosis, enrolled in a pregnancy study. Both conserved end residues are part of each CDR3. The D gene is left open where the match is weak. The size entry is marked missing in some rows and otherwise reads once, few, many or a size class.

CDR3aa	CDR3nt	abundance	d_gene	v_gene	j_gene
CASSLALAAHNEQFF	TGTGCCAGCAGCTTGGCACTAGCGGCCCACAATGAGCAGTTCTTC	.	TRBD2	TRBV7-9	TRBJ2-1
CASSQATGGYEQYF	TGTGCCAGCAGCCAAGCGACAGGGGGCTACGAGCAGTACTTC	.	TRBD1	TRBV4-2	TRBJ2-7
CASSLDVAAEAFF	TGTGCCAGCAGCTTGGACGTGGCAGCTGAAGCTTTCTTT	.	.	TRBV5-6	TRBJ1-1
CASSLVGGITYEQYF	TGTGCCAGCAGCTTAGTTGGAGGTATCACCTACGAGCAGTACTTC	once	.	TRBV7-2	TRBJ2-7
CASRPAVTREKLFF	TGTGCCAGCAGACCCGCCGTGACTCGGGAAAAACTGTTTTTT	.	.	TRBV6-5	TRBJ1-4
CASSLSTMGGDTQYF	TGTGCCAGCTCACTTAGCACAATGGGAGGGGATACGCAGTATTTT	.	TRBD2	TRBV18	TRBJ2-3
CASSYVAFGGGYTF	TGTGCCAGCAGTTACGTGGCTTTCGGGGGTGGCTACACCTTC	.	.	TRBV6-5	TRBJ1-2
CASGGWDRGHEAFF	TGTGCCAGCGGGGGCTGGGACAGGGGACATGAAGCTTTCTTT	.	TRBD1	TRBV25-1	TRBJ1-1
CASSLSQRGQETQYF	TGTGCCAGCAGTTTGTCCCAGCGGGGCCAAGAGACCCAGTACTTC	.	TRBD2	TRBV28	TRBJ2-5
CASKGGGRAHEQYF	TGTGCCAGCAAAGGTGGCGGGAGGGCCCACGAGCAGTACTTC	.	TRBD2	TRBV27	TRBJ2-7
CASSRGGTDVSTIYF	TGTGCCAGCAGCCGTGGGGGGACAGATGTTTCCACCATATATTTT	once	TRBD1	TRBV5-6	TRBJ1-3
CASSPGTSGRGGEFF	TGCGCCAGCAGTCCCGGGACTAGCGGGAGAGGGGGGGAGTTCTTC	.	TRBD2	TRBV5-1	TRBJ2-1
CASSLLSGQGSEQYF	TGTGCCAGCAGTTTATTATCGGGACAGGGGTCCGAGCAGTACTTC	.	TRBD1	TRBV28	TRBJ2-7
CASSPLHLTSGRYNEQFF	TGTGCCAGCTCACCACTCCACCTGACTAGCGGGAGATACAATGAGCAGTTCTTC	.	TRBD2	TRBV18	TRBJ2-1
CASSSRTGTEAFF	TGTGCCAGCAGTTCGCGGACAGGCACTGAAGCTTTCTTT	.	TRBD1	TRBV2	TRBJ1-1
CASSFTHLVETQYF	TGTGCTAGCAGCTTCACTCATCTCGTAGAGACCCAGTACTTC	.	.	TRBV7-7	TRBJ2-5
CASSWSSDKDYEQYF	TGTGCCAGCAGTTGGTCTAGCGACAAGGACTACGAGCAGTACTTC	.	.	TRBV27	TRBJ2-7
CASSPSGSTGELFF	TGTGCCAGCAGCCCTAGCGGGAGCACCGGGGAGCTGTTTTTT	.	TRBD2	TRBV7-9	TRBJ2-2
CASSDARKLFF	TGTGCCAGCAGTGACGCGCGGAAACTGTTTTTT	.	.	TRBV25-1	TRBJ1-4
CASSLSGRKTSGSEGEQFF	TGTGCCAGCAGTTTATCGGGGCGGAAGACTAGCGGGAGTGAGGGTGAGCAGTTCTTC	.	TRBD2	TRBV27	TRBJ2-1
CAWSPGGTYEQYF	TGTGCCTGGAGCCCAGGGGGCACCTACGAGCAGTACTTC	.	TRBD1	TRBV30	TRBJ2-7
CASSSVAGGPSDEQYF	TGTGCCAGCAGCTCAGTAGCGGGAGGGCCCTCCGACGAGCAGTACTTC	.	TRBD2	TRBV7-6	TRBJ2-7
CASSLVGGRGLEEQYF	TGTGCCAGCAGCTTAGTCGGTGGCAGGGGGCTGGAAGAGCAGTACTTC	.	TRBD1	TRBV7-2	TRBJ2-7
CASSLARGDEQFF	TGTGCCAGTAGTCTGGCTAGAGGAGATGAGCAGTTCTTC	.	.	TRBV19	TRBJ2-1
CASSLGAQGSDEQFF	TGTGCCAGCAGCTTAGGGGCACAGGGGAGTGATGAGCAGTTCTTC	.	TRBD1	TRBV7-8	TRBJ2-1
CASREKAAFF	TGTGCCAGCAGGGAGAAGGCGGCTTTCTTT	.	.	TRBV2	TRBJ1-1
CASSEWAGGVSGNTIYF	TGTGCCAGCAGTGAATGGGCAGGGGGCGTTTCTGGAAACACCATATATTTT	.	TRBD1	TRBV25-1	TRBJ1-3
CATWATGELFF	TGTGCCACCTGGGCCACCGGGGAGCTGTTTTTT	.	.	TRBV6-5	TRBJ2-2
CASSLVFQYEQYF	TGTGCCAGCAGCTTGGTGTTCCAATACGAGCAGTACTTC	.	.	TRBV5-6	TRBJ2-7
CSVEVVGTSGYYEQYF	TGCAGCGTTGAAGTGGTCGGGACTAGCGGGTACTACGAGCAGTACTTC	.	TRBD2	TRBV29-1	TRBJ2-7
CASSPSADYNEQFF	TGTGCCAGCTCACCGTCGGCGGACTACAATGAGCAGTTCTTC	.	.	TRBV18	TRBJ2-1
CASSLSRGGFSYEQYF	TGTGCCAGCAGTTTATCGAGGGGGGGATTCTCCTACGAGCAGTACTTC	.	.	TRBV27	TRBJ2-7
CSATRLAEYF	TGCAGTGCTACACGACTAGCCGAGTACTTC	.	TRBD2	TRBV20-1	TRBJ2-7
CASSYSARLMNTEAFF	TGTGCCAGCAGTTATTCAGCTAGGCTCATGAACACTGAAGCTTTCTTT	.	.	TRBV6-5	TRBJ1-1
CASSSGTSYEQYF	TGTGCCAGCAGCTCCGGGACTAGCTACGAGCAGTACTTC	.	TRBD2	TRBV7-6	TRBJ2-7
CAWSSGTGELFF	TGTGCCTGGAGTTCGGGAACCGGGGAGCTGTTTTTT	.	.	TRBV30	TRBJ2-2
CASSQPTGGNEQFF	TGCGCCAGCAGCCAGCCGACGGGAGGTAATGAGCAGTTCTTC	.	TRBD2	TRBV4-1	TRBJ2-1
CASSEMPGTYEQYF	TGTGCCAGCAGTGAGATGCCGGGTACCTACGAGCAGTACTTC	.	.	TRBV6-1	TRBJ2-7
CASSPWTVANTEAFF	TGTGCCAGCAGTCCCTGGACAGTTGCGAACACTGAAGCTTTCTTT	.	.	TRBV6-5	TRBJ1-1
CASSESDRLSYEQYF	TGTGCCAGCAGTGAGTCAGACAGGTTATCATACGAGCAGTACTTC	.	.	TRBV25-1	TRBJ2-7
CASRYREGITQPQHF	TGTGCCAGTAGATACAGGGAGGGGATAACTCAGCCCCAGCATTTT	few	.	TRBV19	TRBJ1-5
CASSFKVLDRGLYNEQFF	TGTGCCAGCAGCTTCAAAGTCTTAGACAGGGGCCTCTACAATGAGCAGTTCTTC	.	TRBD1	TRBV7-2	TRBJ2-1
CAISANRGTYGYTF	TGTGCCATCAGTGCAAACAGGGGAACTTATGGCTACACCTTC	.	TRBD1	TRBV10-3	TRBJ1-2
CASSLVDRSSYNEQFF	TGTGCCAGCAGTTTAGTGGACAGGAGCTCCTACAATGAGCAGTTCTTC	.	TRBD1	TRBV28	TRBJ2-1
CASSLTGVNTEAFF	TGTGCCAGCAGCCTCACAGGGGTGAACACTGAAGCTTTCTTT	.	TRBD1	TRBV7-9	TRBJ1-1
CASSPYGTSGITDTQYF	TGTGCCAGCAGTCCCTACGGGACTAGCGGGATAACAGATACGCAGTATTTT	once	TRBD2	TRBV2	TRBJ2-3
CASRTSVRTDTQYF	TGTGCCAGCAGAACTAGCGTCCGCACAGATACGCAGTATTTT	.	TRBD2	TRBV6-5	TRBJ2-3
CASSPGQSYEQYF	TGTGCCAGCAGCCCAGGACAGAGCTACGAGCAGTACTTC	.	.	TRBV11-2	TRBJ2-7
CASSLASGELFF	TGTGCCAGTAGCCTAGCTAGCGGGGAGCTGTTTTTT	.	.	TRBV19	TRBJ2-2
CASSPLPPHRTGDEQYF	TGTGCCAGTAGTCCGCTCCCCCCCCACCGTACAGGGGACGAGCAGTACTTC	.	TRBD1	TRBV19	TRBJ2-7
CASRTPINHGYTF	TGTGCCAGCAGGACACCGATAAACCATGGCTACACCTTC	.	.	TRBV28	TRBJ1-2
CASSLLQGSGTEAFF	TGTGCCAGCAGCTTACTCCAGGGTTCAGGCACTGAAGCTTTCTTT	once	.	TRBV5-4	TRBJ1-1
CSVEGIAGTDTQYF	TGCAGCGTTGAAGGCATAGCGGGGACAGATACGCAGTATTTT	.	TRBD2	TRBV29-1	TRBJ2-3
CASTMKSGDTEAFF	TGCGCCAGCACCATGAAGTCAGGGGACACTGAAGCTTTCTTT	.	.	TRBV4-3	TRBJ1-1
CASSSNTGSGAQHF	TGTGCCAGCTCATCAAACACAGGTAGTGGGGCCCAGCATTTT	once	.	TRBV27	TRBJ1-5